This TCR beta chain was sequenced in a study of blood T cell repertoires in COVID-19. The overall study: There were acute and convalescent COVID-19 samples, and they came from the United States, Italy and Spain. T cells, B-cell-depleted T cells, or PBMCs supplied cDNA or gDNA.

Original data processing: Amplifying reference gene primers gave estimates of nucleated cell counts. Measured with immunoSEQ multiplex PCR; TCRdb has only the in-frame clones, and not every one. Clone size and the V and J calls come from that table; the DNA yielded D and trimming. The table has 150,000 to 200,000 clones, 88% seen once. CDR1 SGHRS and CDR2 YFSETQ come from the germline V gene. J gave up 5 bases and V 4 bases, and 5 bases lay outside the gene matches. The CDR3 sequence is 13 residues long. The sample taken for sequencing was peripheral blood. The receptor's source is a human donor in a cohort sampled during active COVID-19. The chain couples TRBV5-1 to TRBJ2-5; 7 bases are a match to TRBD2. CDR3 region: CASSQAGQETQYF. CDR3 nucleotide sequence: TGCGCCAGCAGCCAAGCGGGGCAGGAGACCCAGTACTTC.